The clone carrying this T cell receptor (beta chain) was observed a handful of times. A second PCR of about 7 to 11 cycles used a sample-barcoded 5' primer and a J-beta primer mix. TCRdb used MiXCR to reprocess the 5' RACE reads, holding one entry per CDR3 protein. The sample has more than 500,000 distinct CDR3 sequences, 27% seen once. These data come from a study of blood T cells in healthy people across ages. Drawn from each donor were roughly 10 milliliters of peripheral blood. There were at least 6 micrograms of total RNA extracted from every sample. Unmatched junction bases numbered 12, after V lost 6 bases and J lost 5 bases. There are 15 residues in the CDR3.

The gene calls are TRBV12-3 or TRBV12-4 and TRBJ2-7; 8 bases match TRBD1. The sequence derives from a woman between 70 and 85 years old in good health. Sequences were obtained from blood. CDR3 sequence reads: CASRMDRVPFHEQYF. The DNA for the CDR3 is TGTGCCAGCAGGATGGACAGGGTCCCCTTTCACGAGCAGTACTTC.